This T cell receptor (beta chain) was identified in a study of T cell responses to AZD1222 COVID-19 vaccine. The junction had 6 bases not matched to a gene; V was cut back by 0 bases and J by 4 bases. The CDR3 totals 16 residues. Germline V gene sequence: CDR1 SGHRS, CDR2 YFSETQ. Study-wide points: Receipt of two AZD1222 doses was followed by a rise in Spike-specific TCR breadth and depth.

Points on this clone: Its matching antigen is unknown.

Using immunoSEQ multiplex PCR, the repertoire was profiled, and TCRdb retains in-frame clones only, with some absent. Of about 140,000 clones in the sample, around 90% were seen once. This sequence was found in an adult in good health. Here the sequenced sample was peripheral blood, taken on day 0 of AZD1222 vaccination. The rearrangement uses TRBV5-1 and TRBJ1-4; TRBD1 aligns across 7 bases. CDR3 residues: CASSLAAGTVNEKLFF. The CDR3 coding sequence is TGCGCCAGCAGCTTGGCCGCAGGGACAGTTAATGAAAAACTGTTTTTT.